A selection of T cell receptor beta chains follows, all from one sample in a study of Ad26.COV2.S vaccination and SARS-CoV-2 variants. Data came from immunoSEQ multiplex PCR; TCRdb stores just in-frame clones and leaves some out. The sample consists of 200,000 to 300,000 clones, roughly 90% of them appearing once. The sequencing here drew on peripheral blood, taken in a trial of Ad26.COV2.S vaccine versus placebo. These receptors came from a person aged 18 to 59 who received the Ad26.COV2.S COVID-19 vaccine or a placebo. Each CDR3 is given with its conserved first and last residue. The D gene is left open where the match is weak. Size is omitted from some rows. Given values are once, few, many or a class for expanded clones.

j_call	clone_size	d_call	v_call	cdr3_nt	cdr3_aa
TRBJ2-1	-	-	TRBV5-6	TGTGCCAGCACCGCTTCAGGGGCTGTTGAGCAGTTCTTC	CASTASGAVEQFF
TRBJ1-2	-	TRBD1	TRBV7-9	TGTGCCAGCAGCTTAGTGGGACAGACAATAAACTATGGCTACACCTTC	CASSLVGQTINYGYTF
TRBJ2-5	-	-	TRBV10-1	TGCGCCAGCAGTGTGAACCCGACTGGGTTGGAGACCCAGTACTTC	CASSVNPTGLETQYF
TRBJ2-7	-	TRBD1	TRBV15	TGTGCCACCAGCAGAGATCCGGGACAGGGCTACGAGCAGTACTTC	CATSRDPGQGYEQYF
TRBJ1-6	once	-	TRBV9	TGTGCCAGCAGCTCCCTATATAATTCACCCCTCCACTTT	CASSSLYNSPLHF
TRBJ2-7	-	TRBD1	TRBV27	TGTGCCAGCAGGGGGACAGGGGCAACCTACGAGCAGTACTTC	CASRGTGATYEQYF
TRBJ2-1	-	TRBD1	TRBV30	TGTGCCTGGGACAGGGGCTTTAACAATGAGCAGTTCTTC	CAWDRGFNNEQFF
TRBJ1-6	-	-	TRBV3-1/TRBV3-2	TGTGCCAGCAGCCAAGCCAGGGGTTCACCCCTCCACTTT	CASSQARGSPLHF
TRBJ2-1	-	TRBD2	TRBV6-4	TGTGCCAGCAGTGATCGATCTAGCGGGAGCTCGTACAATGAGCAGTTCTTC	CASSDRSSGSSYNEQFF
TRBJ2-3	-	-	TRBV20-1	TGCAGTGCTCCATTCTCGAATACGCAGTATTTT	CSAPFSNTQYF
TRBJ1-3	-	TRBD1	TRBV7-9	TGTGCCAGCAGCTCAGGACAGGGAACTGGAAACACCATATATTTT	CASSSGQGTGNTIYF
TRBJ2-7	few	TRBD1	TRBV6-5	TGTGCCAGCATCTCGGGACAGTCTTACGAGCAGTACTTC	CASISGQSYEQYF
TRBJ2-7	-	-	TRBV29-1	TGCAGCGTAGGGGGCGGGGAGCCATCCTACGAGCAGTACTTC	CSVGGGEPSYEQYF
TRBJ2-1	once	-	TRBV6-5	TGTGCCAGCAGACCTGACAGTAACAATGAGCAGTTCTTC	CASRPDSNNEQFF
TRBJ2-1	-	TRBD1	TRBV28	TGTGCCAGCAGCACCCTAGGACAGGCCAATGAGCAGTTCTTC	CASSTLGQANEQFF
TRBJ2-7	-	-	TRBV7-9	TGTGCCAGCATAGGGGCCTACGAGCAGTACTTC	CASIGAYEQYF
TRBJ2-7	-	TRBD1	TRBV27	TGTGCCAGCAGTCTAAGGGACAGGGCCCCCTACGAGCAGTACTTC	CASSLRDRAPYEQYF
TRBJ2-1	-	TRBD2	TRBV7-3	TGTGCCAGCAGCTTAAGCGGGGGGGCCGACTACAATGAGCAGTTCTTC	CASSLSGGADYNEQFF
TRBJ2-6	-	TRBD2	TRBV7-2	TGTGCCAGCAGCTTGTTAGCGGGAGGCTCTGGGGCCAACGTCCTGACTTTC	CASSLLAGGSGANVLTF
TRBJ2-7	-	TRBD1	TRBV6-5	TGTGCCAGCAGTTACTCGACAGGGGAATTCTTCGAGCAGTACTTC	CASSYSTGEFFEQYF
TRBJ2-7	-	-	TRBV12-3/TRBV12-4	TGTGCCAGCTCCAAAACGGACGAGCAGTACTTC	CASSKTDEQYF
TRBJ1-3	-	-	TRBV27	TGTGCCAGCAGTATAGCACAGGAGCTTCGGGGAAACACCATATATTTT	CASSIAQELRGNTIYF
TRBJ2-5	-	-	TRBV6-5	TGTGCCAGCTCCGGGCCTGAAGAGACCCAGTACTTC	CASSGPEETQYF
TRBJ2-1	-	-	TRBV3-1/TRBV3-2	TGTGCCAGCAGCCGGGACTTAGCCTACAATGAGCAGTTCTTC	CASSRDLAYNEQFF
TRBJ2-5	-	-	TRBV11-3	TGTGCCAGCAGCTTAGGTCAGGTGGAGACCCAGTACTTC	CASSLGQVETQYF